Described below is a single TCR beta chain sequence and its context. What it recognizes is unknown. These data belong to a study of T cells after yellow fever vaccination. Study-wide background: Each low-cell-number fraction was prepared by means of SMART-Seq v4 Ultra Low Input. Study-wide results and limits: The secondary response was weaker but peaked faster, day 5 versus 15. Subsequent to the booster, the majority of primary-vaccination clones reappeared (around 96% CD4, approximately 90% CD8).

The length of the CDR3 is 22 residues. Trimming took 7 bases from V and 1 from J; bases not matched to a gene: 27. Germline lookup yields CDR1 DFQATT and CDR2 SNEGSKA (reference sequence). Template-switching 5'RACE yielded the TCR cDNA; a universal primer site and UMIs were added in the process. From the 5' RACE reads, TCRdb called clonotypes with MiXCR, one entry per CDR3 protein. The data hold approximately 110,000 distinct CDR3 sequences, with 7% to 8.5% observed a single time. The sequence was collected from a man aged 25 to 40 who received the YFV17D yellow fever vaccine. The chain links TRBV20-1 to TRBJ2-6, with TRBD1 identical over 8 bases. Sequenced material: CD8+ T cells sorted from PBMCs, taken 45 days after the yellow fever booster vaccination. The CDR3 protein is CSVRGQAPGSETHASGANVLTF. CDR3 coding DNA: TGCAGTGTTAGGGGACAGGCTCCGGGCTCGGAGACTCATGCTTCTGGGGCCAACGTCCTGACTTTC.